Sequencing of this T cell receptor (beta chain) was carried out in a study of cytomegalovirus exposure and HLA in healthy donors. As for the study in general: Counted in an early data release were approximately 85 million unique TCRs from HLA-typed donors. Study-wide points: Cytomegalovirus-associated TCR beta chains were listed, numbering 164. Later analysis revealed greater clonal expansion in HLA-associated TCR beta chains than in equally common others. A later analysis revealed that TCR association rates differed between HLA loci, peaking at DRB1 and bottoming out at HLA-C.

For this clone: As yet, its antigen is unknown.

Trimming took 4 bases from V and 0 from J, leaving 7 bases between them. CDR1 is MNHEY and CDR2 is SVGAGI in the germline V gene. The CDR3 spans 14 residues. The PCR used 60 Vbeta and 13 Jbeta primers. The assay was immunoSEQ multiplex PCR, and TCRdb's table has in-frame clones only and misses some. The sample includes approximately 100,000 clones. Sequenced input: PBMCs. The TCR originated in a man aged 50 to 60 in good health and CMV-seropositive. The chain joins TRBV6-5 to TRBJ2-1; D possibly corresponds to TRBD1 (6 bases). The DNA for the CDR3 is TGTGCCAGCAGTTCCAGGGGCTCCTACAATGAGCAGTTCTTC. Protein product: CASSSRGSYNEQFF.